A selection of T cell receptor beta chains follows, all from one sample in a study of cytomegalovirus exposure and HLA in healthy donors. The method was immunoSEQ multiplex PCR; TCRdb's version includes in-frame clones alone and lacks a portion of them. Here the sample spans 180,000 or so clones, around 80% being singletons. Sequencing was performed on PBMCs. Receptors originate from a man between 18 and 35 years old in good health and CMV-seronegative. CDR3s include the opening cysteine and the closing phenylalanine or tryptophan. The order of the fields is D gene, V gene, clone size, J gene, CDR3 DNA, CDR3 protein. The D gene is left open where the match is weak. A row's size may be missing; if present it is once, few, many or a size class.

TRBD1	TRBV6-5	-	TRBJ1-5	TGTGCCAGCAGACCCGGGACAGGAAGGTCTCAGCCCCAGCATTTT	CASRPGTGRSQPQHF
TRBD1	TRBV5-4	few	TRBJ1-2	TGTGCCAGCAGCTTGGCCGGGACAGGTGGAAAGATAGACACCTTC	CASSLAGTGGKIDTF
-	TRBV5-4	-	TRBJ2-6	TGTGCCAGCAGCCATGGCGGGGTCTCTGGGGCCAACGTCCTGACTTTC	CASSHGGVSGANVLTF
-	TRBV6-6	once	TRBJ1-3	TGTGCCAGCACTCTGGGGGGGAACTCTGGAAACACCATATATTTT	CASTLGGNSGNTIYF
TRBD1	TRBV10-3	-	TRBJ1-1	TGTGCCATCAGGGGGACAGAGATGAACACTGAAGCTTTCTTT	CAIRGTEMNTEAFF
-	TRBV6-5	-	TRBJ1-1	TGTGCCAGCAGAAGCCAGGGGCCGAACACTGAAGCTTTCTTT	CASRSQGPNTEAFF
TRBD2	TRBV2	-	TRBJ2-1	TGTGCCAGCAGTTACGGACTAGCGGGAGTCTACAATGAGCAGTTCTTC	CASSYGLAGVYNEQFF
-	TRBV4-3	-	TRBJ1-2	TGCGCCAGCAGCCTTTCGGACAGAACCGTCTATGGCTACACCTTC	CASSLSDRTVYGYTF
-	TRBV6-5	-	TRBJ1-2	TGTGCCAGCAGTTACTCGGAGTCAAACTATGGCTACACCTTC	CASSYSESNYGYTF
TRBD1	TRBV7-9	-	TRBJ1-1	TGTGCCAGCAGCCTCCTAGGACAGGGCGGCACTGAAGCTTTCTTT	CASSLLGQGGTEAFF
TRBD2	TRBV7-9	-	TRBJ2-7	TGTGCCAGCAGCCCTTTAGCGGGATCCTACGAGCAGTACTTC	CASSPLAGSYEQYF
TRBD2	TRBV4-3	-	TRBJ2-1	TGCGCCAGCAGCCAAGATGGGGGGACTAGCGCCCAGCGGTACAATGAGCAGTTCTTC	CASSQDGGTSAQRYNEQFF
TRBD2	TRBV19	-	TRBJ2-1	TGTGCCAGTAAAATGAGCGGGATCCCCCGGTCCTACAATGAGCAGTTCTTC	CASKMSGIPRSYNEQFF
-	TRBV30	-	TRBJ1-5	TGTGCCTGGAGTCAAGGGGGCAATCAGCCCCAGCATTTT	CAWSQGGNQPQHF
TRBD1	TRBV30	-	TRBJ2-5	TGTGCCTGGAGCCGGGGACAGGGATCTCAAGAGACCCAGTACTTC	CAWSRGQGSQETQYF
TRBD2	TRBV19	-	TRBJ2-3	TGTGCCAGTAGTATATCCGGGACTAGTACTTTTGCAGAAAGGGATACGCAGTATTTT	CASSISGTSTFAERDTQYF
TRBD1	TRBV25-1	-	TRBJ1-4	TGTGCCAGCAGTGATACAGGGGGACTACGGGAAAAACTGTTTTTT	CASSDTGGLREKLFF
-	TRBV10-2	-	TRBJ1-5	TGCGCCAGCAGGTCGGGGGGCAATCAGCCCCAGCATTTT	CASRSGGNQPQHF
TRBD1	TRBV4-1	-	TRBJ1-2	TGCGCCAGTCTGCATCCCGGGACAGGGGATGGCTACACCTTC	CASLHPGTGDGYTF
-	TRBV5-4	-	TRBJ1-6	TGTGCCAGCAGTAGGACAGCGGTGTCCCTCCACTTT	CASSRTAVSLHF
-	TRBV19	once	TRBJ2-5	TGTGCCAGTAGTATTGGAGAGTTGCAGACCCAGTACTTC	CASSIGELQTQYF
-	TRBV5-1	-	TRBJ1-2	TGCGCCAGCAGCTTGGCCGTCGGTGTTAACTATGGCTACACCTTC	CASSLAVGVNYGYTF
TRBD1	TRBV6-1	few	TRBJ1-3	TGTGCCAGCAGTGACTGGGACAGTGGAAACACCATATATTTT	CASSDWDSGNTIYF
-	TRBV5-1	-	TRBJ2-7	TGCGCCAGCAGGGCTTACGTCGGGGTAACCTACGAGCAGTACTTC	CASRAYVGVTYEQYF
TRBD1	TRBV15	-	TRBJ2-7	TGTGCCACCAGCAGAGGCATAGGACAGGGCAGCTCCTACGAGCAGTACTTC	CATSRGIGQGSSYEQYF
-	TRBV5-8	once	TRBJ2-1	TGTGCCAGCAGCTTGGGGGGGCTCGGGGATGAGCAGTTCTTC	CASSLGGLGDEQFF
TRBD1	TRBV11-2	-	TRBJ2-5	TGTGCCAGCAGCCGCCCAGGGGGCGGAGAGCAGTACTTC	CASSRPGGGEQYF
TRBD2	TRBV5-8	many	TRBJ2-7	TGTGCCAGCAGCTTGGGATCAATAGCGGGGGGGAGCTCCTACGAGCAGTACTTC	CASSLGSIAGGSSYEQYF
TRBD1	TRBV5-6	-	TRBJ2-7	TGTGCCAGCCGAGCAGACAGGGGAAGGGTCTCCGGGCAGTACTTC	CASRADRGRVSGQYF